The 22 T cell receptor beta chains below were found in one sample sequenced in a study of shared clonotypes between healthy human individuals. Data came from immunoSEQ multiplex PCR; TCRdb stores just in-frame clones and leaves some out. The data contain approximately 1,500,000 clones, approximately 98% of them seen just once; the ten biggest clones take up roughly 0.45%. The sample consisted of naive CD4+ T cells sorted from blood. The subset: CD45RA+ positively selected. Receptors were obtained from a man aged 25-45 years in good health.

The chain joins TRBV7-6 to TRBJ2-7, with 7 bases that match TRBD2. The V gene's germline CDR1 is SGHVS and CDR2 FNYEAQ. J lost 3 bases, V lost 8 bases, and 7 bases had no gene match. This CDR3 spans 13 amino acids. The CDR3 DNA reads TGTGCCAGCCGGGGGGTGGGAGACTACGAGCAGTACTTC. Amino acid sequence: CASRGVGDYEQYF.

The rearrangement joins TRBV5-4 to TRBJ2-3, with D possibly matching TRBD2 (6 bases). The CDR3 extends over 16 amino acids. Germline V gene lookup returns CDR1 SGHNT and CDR2 YYREEE (reference sequence). The ends were cut back, 6 bases at V and 0 bases at J, with 17 bases in the middle. The CDR3 reads CASNTAGLSSTDTQYF. CDR3 DNA: TGTGCCAGCAACACTGCGGGGTTATCTAGCACAGATACGCAGTATTTT.

The chain has TRBV30 and TRBJ1-3; unclear D gene. Trimming stripped 2 bases from V and 4 bases from J, with 9 bases between. The germline gives CDR1 GTSNPN, CDR2 SVGIG (reference sequence). The CDR3 is 13 amino acids. CDR3 DNA sequence: TGTGCCTGGAGTAAGAAGGCAGGAAACACCATATATTTT. Translation gives CAWSKKAGNTIYF.

The chain couples TRBV11-3 to TRBJ2-2; a possible D gene is TRBD2 (6 bases). The V end lost 4 bases, the J end lost 13 bases, and 10 bases lay between the germline ends. Germline V gene lookup returns CDR1 SGHNT and CDR2 YENEEA. The CDR3 spans 11 residues. The CDR3 bases are TGTGCCAGCAGCTCCCCGGAGGGGCTGTTTTTT. Encoded protein: CASSSPEGLFF.

The chain links TRBV14 to TRBJ2-1; no clear D. V shed 0 bases and J shed 9 bases, with 6 bases lying between them. This CDR3 comprises 12 residues. The V gene's germline CDR1 is SGHDN and CDR2 FVKESK. The CDR3 DNA follows: TGTGCCAGCAGCCAAGAACTTCGTGAGCAGTTCTTC. It yields the protein CASSQELREQFF.

This clone was picked up one time. The J gene is TRBJ2-1, the V gene TRBV9; 12 nucleotides agree with TRBD2. V dropped 10 bases and J dropped 4; count of bases not matched to a gene: 3. The CDR3 extends over 13 amino acids. The germline V gene has CDR1 SGDLS and CDR2 YYNGEE. CDR3 in DNA: TGTGCCGGACTAGCGGGGTTGTACAATGAGCAGTTCTTC. Translating it yields CAGLAGLYNEQFF.

The chain employs TRBV9 and TRBJ1-5, with D perhaps matching TRBD1 (5 bases). The ends were cut back, 4 bases at V and 4 bases at J, with 9 bases in the middle. Germline V CDR1 and CDR2: SGDLS, YYNGEE. The length of the CDR3 is 13 residues. The CDR3 spells CASSPDINQPQHF. CDR3 bases: TGTGCCAGCAGCCCGGACATAAATCAGCCCCAGCATTTT. Full variable domain (remainder filled in from reference TRBV9 and TRBJ1-5): DSGVTQTPKHLITATGQRVTLRCSPRSGDLSVYWYQQSLDQGLQFLIQYYNGEERAKGNILERFSAQQFPDLHSELNLSSLELGDSALYFCASSPDINQPQHFGDGTRLSIL.

The chain links TRBV18 to TRBJ2-7, with unresolved D. Trimming removed 1 base at V and 7 bases at J, with 11 bases between. The CDR3 has 13 residues. The germline CDR1 and CDR2 sequences are KGHSH and LQKENI. CDR3 nucleotide sequence: TGTGCCAGCTCACCACAATCTTTGGGGGAGCAGTACTTC. Its translation is CASSPQSLGEQYF.

The genes are TRBV2 and TRBJ2-7; 7 nucleotides agree with TRBD1. The germline V gene encodes CDR1 SNHLY and CDR2 FYNNEI. V lost 10 bases and J lost 0; bases outside the gene matches: 9. This CDR3 has 14 amino acids. The CDR3 nucleotides are TGTGCCACTAACTTGGACAGGAGCTCCTACGAGCAGTACTTC. This gives the protein CATNLDRSSYEQYF.

The V gene is TRBV5-5, the J gene TRBJ2-4; 7 nucleotides match TRBD1. This CDR3 is 14 amino acids long. The V and J ends lost 4 bases and 5 bases, in that order; junction bases with no gene match: 6. In germline, CDR1 is SGHKS, CDR2 YYEKEE (reference sequence). CDR3 protein: CASSLTGAQNIQYF. The CDR3 DNA reads as TGTGCCAGCAGCCTAACAGGGGCTCAAAACATTCAGTACTTC.

In this sample, this clone turned up once. The rearrangement uses TRBV7-2 and TRBJ1-5; D is perhaps TRBD1 (6 bases). Germline loops: CDR1 SGHTA, CDR2 FQGNSA. CDR3 length equals 15 residues. Trimming left V 4 bases short and J 0 bases short, with 10 bases between. CDR3 amino acids: CASSSNRDSNQPQHF. CDR3 coding DNA: TGTGCCAGCAGCTCCAACAGGGATAGCAATCAGCCCCAGCATTTT.

V and J are TRBV5-1 and TRBJ1-4; D may be TRBD1 (6 bases). The V gene lost 4 bases and the J gene lost 2 bases, with 15 bases spanning the gap. Germline V gene data show CDR1 as SGHRS and CDR2 as YFSETQ. CDR3 length equals 16 residues. The CDR3 reads CASSEQGPHTNEKLFF. The CDR3 region has the DNA TGCGCCAGCAGCGAACAGGGACCCCACACTAATGAAAAACTGTTTTTT.

The V and J genes are TRBV5-1 and TRBJ1-3; D is unresolved. CDR1 and CDR2 from the germline V gene are SGHRS and YFSETQ. The CDR3 totals 15 residues. V lost 0 bases and J lost 0, with 7 bases in between. CDR3 in DNA: TGCGCCAGCAGCTTGGAGCGAATCTCTGGAAACACCATATATTTT. The encoded protein is CASSLERISGNTIYF.

The rearrangement joins TRBV7-9 to TRBJ1-4; possible D gene TRBD1, 6 bases. The germline gives CDR1 SEHNR, CDR2 FQNEAQ (reference sequence). Trimming took 2 bases from V and 7 from J, leaving 11 bases between them. The CDR3 covers 14 residues. CDR3 bases: TGTGCCAGCAGCTTAAGTCAGGGGAGTGAAAAACTGTTTTTT. This codes for CASSLSQGSEKLFF.

In the case of this clone: Other DNA sequences of this sample code for an identical CDR3. The chain is built from TRBV5-1 and TRBJ2-7; D ambiguous. Germline-derived CDR1 and CDR2 are SGHRS and YFSETQ. Deletions cut 2 bases from V and 0 bases from J, with 9 bases between. CDR3 size: 14 residues. CDR3 DNA: TGCGCCAGCAGCTTTACCGGGTCCTCCTACGAGCAGTACTTC. This codes for CASSFTGSSYEQYF.

The V and J genes are TRBV5-1 and TRBJ2-5, with D tentatively TRBD2 (6 bases). Trimming shortened V by 3 bases and J by 4 bases, and 16 bases separated the two germline ends. Germline values: CDR1 SGHRS, CDR2 YFSETQ. The CDR3 consists of 15 residues. The CDR3 sequence is CASSSPTRSLETQYF. In DNA form, the CDR3 reads TGCGCCAGCAGCTCCCCGACTAGGTCGTTAGAGACCCAGTACTTC.

This rearrangement joins TRBV9 to TRBJ1-4, with D perhaps matching TRBD1 (6 bases). Germline V CDR1 and CDR2: SGDLS, YYNGEE. The CDR3 contains 14 residues. The V end was cut by 1 base, the J end by 8 bases, with 12 bases between. This CDR3 is CASSVNSQGEKLFF. The CDR3 coding sequence is TGTGCCAGCAGCGTAAACTCCCAGGGGGAAAAACTGTTTTTT.

This clone was observed a single time. This rearrangement joins TRBV6-1 to TRBJ2-1; D unclear. The length of the CDR3 is 14 residues. The germline V and J ends were trimmed by 4 bases and 0 bases, with 7 bases remaining between them. Germline V gives CDR1 MNHNS, CDR2 SASEGT. The CDR3 nucleotides read TGTGCCAGCAGTGCCCAATACTCCTACAATGAGCAGTTCTTC. It translates to CASSAQYSYNEQFF.

Written as DNA, the CDR3 is TGTGCCAGCAGCTTGGACCGCACTAATGAAAAACTGTTTTTT. Translating gives CASSLDRTNEKLFF. The chain links TRBV5-8 to TRBJ1-4; D gene uncertain. The V and J ends lost 0 bases and 2 bases respectively, with 5 bases between them. Germline assignment: CDR1 SGHTS and CDR2 YDEGEE. CDR3 length equals 14 residues.

The chain employs TRBV28 and TRBJ1-5; D is ambiguous. Germline V lookup: CDR1 MDHEN, CDR2 SYDVKM. CDR3 length: 15 amino acids. Trimming pared 5 bases from V and 5 bases from J, leaving 16 bases between. CDR3 nucleotides: TGTGCCAGCAGTCCCCCCACCGTCAGCTATCAGCCCCAGCATTTT. Translation gives CASSPPTVSYQPQHF.

This chain connects TRBV19 to TRBJ1-4; D is ambiguous. The CDR3 is made up of 11 amino acids. Germline values: CDR1 LNHDA, CDR2 SQIVND (reference sequence). V gave up 8 bases and J gave up 4 bases, with 5 bases separating them. CDR3 bases: TGTGCCAGTGGGGTTAATGAAAAACTGTTTTTT. Translated, it gives CASGVNEKLFF.

The chain is built from TRBV15 and TRBJ2-7; a possible D gene is TRBD1 (6 bases). V lost 5 bases, J lost 3 bases, and 14 bases lay in between. The CDR3 is made up of 14 amino acids. CDR1 and CDR2 (germline): LNHNV, YYDKDF (reference sequence). CDR3 nucleotides: TGTGCCACCAGCTTTTCCGGACAGAGCTACGAGCAGTACTTC. This codes for CATSFSGQSYEQYF.